The 27 T cell receptor beta chains given below trace back to one sample, sequenced in a study of beta chain features in type 1 diabetes. Findings of the study overall: Type 1 diabetes patients showed a moderate but significant shortening of TCRB CDR3s in all four CD4+ subsets.

No cognate antigen is known for these TCRs. The investigators reverse transcribed all of the isolated RNA, so they sequenced expressed TCRB transcripts. Produced via immunoSEQ multiplex PCR; TCRdb's table is partial and in-frame only. Found here are roughly 150,000 clones, roughly 65% of them singletons; the top ten hold about 0.1%. The sample consisted of naive CD4+ T cells from blood. These receptors originate from a young man with type 1 diabetes.

The V call is TRBV5-1, the J call TRBJ1-2; a weak D match, TRBD1 (5 bases). CDR3 length: 15 residues. Germline-derived CDR1 and CDR2 are SGHRS and YFSETQ. Trimming cost V 4 bases and J 8 bases, with 21 bases left between them. CDR3 in amino acids: CASSQGTSTWYGYTF. The CDR3 DNA is TGCGCCAGCAGCCAAGGGACCTCGACGTGGTACGGCTACACCTTC.

The rearrangement uses TRBV7-2 and TRBJ1-1; weak D call: TRBD1 (5 bases). CDR3 length: 12 residues. V gave up 3 bases and J gave up 7 bases, with 9 bases separating them. Germline lookup yields CDR1 SGHTA and CDR2 FQGNSA. CDR3 in amino acids: CASSFPDSEAFF. As DNA, the CDR3 is TGTGCCAGCAGCTTCCCCGACAGTGAAGCTTTCTTT. The entire variable domain, with the rest obtained from reference TRBV7-2 and TRBJ1-1, is as follows: GAGVSQSPSNKVTEKGKDVELRCDPISGHTALYWYRQSLGQGLEFLIYFQGNSAPDKSGLPSDRFSAERTGGSVSTLTIQRTQQEDSAVYLCASSFPDSEAFFGQGTRLTVV.

The genes are TRBV9 and TRBJ1-6, with TRBD1 identical over 7 bases. The CDR3 runs 14 residues. Germline V lookup: CDR1 SGDLS, CDR2 YYNGEE. Trimming at V came to 5 bases and at J to 7 bases, leaving 6 bases not matched to a gene. The CDR3 sequence is CASRAGTANSPLHF. The CDR3 DNA follows: TGTGCCAGCAGGGCCGGGACAGCGAATTCACCCCTCCACTTT.

This clone was counted once. This sample includes further DNA sequences coding for the same CDR3. The chain combines TRBV30 with TRBJ2-3; possibly TRBD1 or TRBD2 for D (5 bases each). Trimming shortened V by 0 bases and J by 0 bases, and 7 bases separated the two germline ends. The CDR3 contains 14 residues. Germline CDR1 reads GTSNPN; CDR2 reads SVGIG (reference sequence). The CDR3 is CAWSVGVSTDTQYF. CDR3 nucleotides: TGTGCCTGGAGTGTGGGGGTGAGCACAGATACGCAGTATTTT. The full variable domain, with the rest looked up from reference TRBV30 and TRBJ2-3, is SQTIHQWPATLVQPVGSPLSLECTVEGTSNPNLYWYRQAAGRGLQLLFYSVGIGQISSEVPQNLSASRPQDRQFILSSKKLLLSDSGFYLCAWSVGVSTDTQYFGPGTRLTVL.

The chain recombines TRBV7-2 with TRBJ2-3; 7 nucleotides align to TRBD2. V was pared by 0 bases and J by 7 bases, with 1 base of the junction left unmatched. Per the germline V gene, CDR1 is SGHTA and CDR2 is FQGNSA. The CDR3 has 13 amino acids. The DNA of the CDR3 is TGTGCCAGCAGCTTAGCAAGCGGGAATACGCAGTATTTT. Amino acids: CASSLASGNTQYF.

The J gene is TRBJ1-1, the V gene TRBV28; a possible D gene is TRBD1 (6 bases). V was trimmed by 8 bases and J by 4 bases, leaving 11 bases between them. CDR1 and CDR2 from the germline V gene are MDHEN and SYDVKM. The CDR3 has 12 amino acids. As DNA, the CDR3 is TGTGCCAGCCGGCTACAGGGCACTGAAGCTTTCTTT. This sequence encodes CASRLQGTEAFF.

This sequence joins TRBV29-1 and TRBJ1-1, with D perhaps matching TRBD1 (5 bases). Germline CDR1 and CDR2: SQVTM and ANQGSEA. V was cut by 4 bases and J by 0 bases, with 18 bases left in between. This CDR3 is 16 amino acids long. The CDR3 nucleotides are TGCAGCGTTGCATGGCGTGGACATGTCATGAACACTGAAGCTTTCTTT. Its translation is CSVAWRGHVMNTEAFF.

The rearrangement links TRBV9 to TRBJ1-6; D remains ambiguous. Germline V gives CDR1 SGDLS, CDR2 YYNGEE. Trimming took off 1 base at V and 7 bases at J, with 3 bases between the two ends. The CDR3 is 12 amino acids. The CDR3 sequence is CASSVSNSPLHF. DNA of the CDR3: TGTGCCAGCAGCGTATCAAATTCACCCCTCCACTTT.

The table lists this clone with a few counts. The gene calls are TRBV4-1 and TRBJ2-1, with TRBD2 matching over 8 bases. The CDR3 totals 15 residues. V lost 5 bases to trimming and J lost 2 bases; unmatched junction nucleotides: 5. Germline V CDR1 and CDR2: MGHRA, YSYEKL. The CDR3 loop reads CASSGYGGAYNEQFF. The CDR3 DNA is TGCGCCAGCAGCGGGTACGGGGGGGCCTACAATGAGCAGTTCTTC.

The chain links TRBV7-2 to TRBJ2-5; D is possibly TRBD2 (6 bases). The CDR3 runs to 15 residues. Trimming pared 4 bases from V and 3 bases from J, leaving 15 bases between. The germline gives CDR1 SGHTA, CDR2 FQGNSA. Here the CDR3 DNA reads TGTGCCAGCAGCTCCTCGGGACTCGGAGAAGAGACCCAGTACTTC. Translated: CASSSSGLGEETQYF.

The chain uses TRBV4-3 and TRBJ1-4, with D hard to call. Germline V lookup: CDR1 LGHNA, CDR2 YSLEER. The V end lost 2 bases, the J end lost 8 bases, and 15 bases lay between the germline ends. The CDR3 spans 15 residues. Written as DNA, the CDR3 is TGCGCCAGCAGCCAATCGCCATATAGTGGCGAAAAACTGTTTTTT. Translating it yields CASSQSPYSGEKLFF.

To note about this clone: At one boundary the junction diverges from the germline segment, which might be a read error. J is TRBJ2-1 and V is TRBV7-7; D perhaps matches TRBD2 (6 bases). This CDR3 is 14 amino acids long. The germline V gene has CDR1 SSHAT and CDR2 FNYEAQ (reference sequence). The CDR3 here is CASRWRGEDNEQFF. CDR3 coding DNA: TGTGCTAGCAGGTGGAGGGGTGAAGACAATGAGCAGTTCTTC.

The genes are TRBV29-1 and TRBJ2-7; either TRBD1 or TRBD2 may fit D (6 bases each). The germline V and J ends were trimmed by 2 bases and 6 bases, with 11 bases remaining between them. The CDR3 has 12 amino acids. Germline V lookup: CDR1 SQVTM, CDR2 ANQGSEA. The DNA for the CDR3 is TGCAGCGTTGAAAACAGGGAGGCCGAGCAGTACTTC. Its protein product is CSVENREAEQYF.

The genes are TRBV30 and TRBJ2-1; 10 nucleotides agree with TRBD2. There are 14 residues in the CDR3. J was trimmed by 8 bases and V by 2 bases; bases with no gene match: 6. Germline CDR1 is GTSNPN and CDR2 is SVGIG (reference sequence). This CDR3 reads CAWSQRGGLDEQFF. For the CDR3, the DNA is TGTGCCTGGAGTCAGCGGGGGGGCCTCGATGAGCAGTTCTTC.

This chain links TRBV7-2 with TRBJ1-1; D call uncertain. The V end lost 5 bases, the J end lost 4 bases, and 11 bases lay between the germline ends. CDR3 length: 13 amino acids. Germline V gene lookup returns CDR1 SGHTA and CDR2 FQGNSA. DNA for the CDR3: TGTGCCAGCAGCCCTACATTGGGCACTGAAGCTTTCTTT. Protein: CASSPTLGTEAFF.

The J gene is TRBJ2-3, the V gene TRBV7-6; D is tentatively TRBD1 or TRBD2 (5 bases each). The CDR3 sequence is 14 residues long. Trimming stripped 4 bases from V and 2 bases from J, with 10 bases between. Germline V gene sequence: CDR1 SGHVS, CDR2 FNYEAQ. DNA for the CDR3: TGTGCCAGCAGCTCTGAGGGGCACACAGATACGCAGTATTTT. Its protein product is CASSSEGHTDTQYF.

As regards this clone: Relative to the germline gene, one junction end is altered; a read error may explain this. V and J are TRBV7-9 and TRBJ1-1; 9 nucleotides match TRBD1. Germline V gene sequence: CDR1 SEHNR, CDR2 FQNEAQ (reference sequence). The CDR3 has 12 residues. This CDR3 is CASSTEDRGITF. The CDR3, as DNA: TGTGCCAGCAGCACCGAGGACAGGGGCATTACCTTT.

V and J are TRBV9 and TRBJ1-1; maybe TRBD1 (5 bases). The V gene's germline CDR1 is SGDLS and CDR2 YYNGEE. The CDR3 length is 10 residues. V dropped 9 bases and J dropped 5 bases, with 8 bases sitting between them. The CDR3 loop is CATRGTEAFF. CDR3 in DNA: TGTGCCACCCGGGGGACTGAAGCTTTCTTT.

This clone was counted between two and nine times. This chain connects TRBV9 to TRBJ2-3, with D uncertain. Germline assignment: CDR1 SGDLS and CDR2 YYNGEE. Trimming took off 1 base at V and 5 bases at J, with 8 bases between the two ends. The CDR3 is 13 residues long. The CDR3 coding sequence is TGTGCCAGCAGCGTACTAACAGTAGATACGCAGTATTTT. This encodes CASSVLTVDTQYF.

The chain joins TRBV7-9 to TRBJ2-3, with D maybe TRBD1 (5 bases). Trimming removed 8 bases from V and 3 bases from J, with 15 bases in between. Germline-derived CDR1 and CDR2 are SEHNR and FQNEAQ (reference sequence). This CDR3 comprises 14 residues. The CDR3 here is CASAPVKGTDTQYF. In DNA, the CDR3 is TGTGCCAGCGCACCGGTTAAGGGGACAGATACGCAGTATTTT.

In regard to this clone: The same CDR3 can be traced to other DNA sequences in this sample. This rearrangement joins TRBV5-1 to TRBJ2-1; D is uncertain. The CDR3 consists of 11 residues. Germline V CDR1 and CDR2: SGHRS, YFSETQ. V gave up 4 bases and J gave up 4 bases, with 3 bases separating them. This CDR3 reads CASSAYNEQFF. The CDR3 DNA is TGCGCCAGCAGCGCATACAATGAGCAGTTCTTC.

This chain uses TRBV9 with TRBJ2-7; D call uncertain. The length of the CDR3 is 15 residues. The germline CDR1 and CDR2 sequences are SGDLS and YYNGEE. Trimming pared 4 bases from V and 0 bases from J, leaving 14 bases between. The CDR3 DNA sequence: TGTGCCAGCAGCCCCACCGGGTTCAGCTCCTACGAGCAGTACTTC. This sequence encodes CASSPTGFSSYEQYF.

V and J are TRBV27 and TRBJ1-6; no firm D call. Per the germline V gene, CDR1 is MNHEY and CDR2 is SMNVEV (reference sequence). The CDR3 totals 10 residues. The germline V and J ends were trimmed by 10 bases and 9 bases, with 7 bases remaining between them. The CDR3 reads CAINGSPLHF. As DNA, the CDR3 is TGTGCCATCAACGGTTCACCCCTCCACTTT.

The table lists this clone with a few counts. The J gene is TRBJ2-7, the V gene TRBV29-1; D not certain. CDR1 and CDR2 (germline): SQVTM, ANQGSEA. This CDR3 has 11 residues. V was trimmed by 6 bases and J by 0 bases, leaving 6 bases between them. The CDR3 DNA is TGCAGCGTCTCTAACTCCTACGAGCAGTACTTC. Translation: CSVSNSYEQYF.

The chain links TRBV30 to TRBJ1-6; weak D call: TRBD1 (6 bases). Germline V CDR1 and CDR2: GTSNPN, SVGIG (reference sequence). There are 12 residues in the CDR3. Trimming cost V 8 bases and J 7 bases, with 12 bases left between them. In nucleotides, the CDR3 is TGTGCCCTTGACAGGATAAATTCACCCCTCCACTTT. Protein: CALDRINSPLHF.

V gene TRBV29-1 combines with J gene TRBJ2-1; TRBD1 matches 10 bases. Germline V gene data show CDR1 as SQVTM and CDR2 as ANQGSEA. V was pared by 7 bases and J by 4 bases, with 7 bases of the junction left unmatched. The CDR3 runs to 14 residues. The CDR3 loop reads CSARTGGVYNEQFF. The CDR3 region has the DNA TGCAGCGCCCGGACAGGGGGAGTGTACAATGAGCAGTTCTTC.

The V call is TRBV11-2, the J call TRBJ2-3; D gene uncertain. Looked up from germline, CDR1 is SGHAT and CDR2 is FQNNGV. With 5 bases removed from V and 1 base from J, the gap between germline ends came to 10 bases. The CDR3 covers 14 residues. The CDR3, as DNA: TGTGCCAGCAGCCCCCAGGCGGGCACAGATACGCAGTATTTT. Its protein is CASSPQAGTDTQYF.